One and the same sample provided the 24 T cell receptor beta chains below, sequenced in a study of T cells after yellow fever vaccination. Each CDR3 protein is one row after TCRdb ran MiXCR on the 5' RACE reads. The sample holds hundreds of thousands of distinct CDR3 sequences, around a sixth seen once. The source material was PBMCs, sampled 5 to 6 days after the first yellow fever vaccination. The receptor set was obtained from a man between 18 and 35 years old who received the YFV17D yellow fever vaccine.

The chain has TRBV7-3 and TRBJ2-3; possible D gene TRBD2, 7 bases. The V gene lost 0 bases and the J gene lost 8 bases, with 21 bases spanning the gap. Germline CDR1 and CDR2: SGHTA and FQGTGA. The CDR3 has 17 residues. The CDR3 protein is CASSLTSAGAGGGTQYF. The CDR3 bases are TGTGCCAGCAGCTTAACGTCGGCGGGGGCTGGAGGTGGTACGCAGTATTTT.

This clonotype was observed at least ten times. This chain links TRBV7-9 with TRBJ1-2; D gene ambiguous. This CDR3 is 11 amino acids long. Germline V lookup: CDR1 SEHNR, CDR2 FQNEAQ (reference sequence). V was clipped by 6 bases and J by 8 bases, with 10 bases between them. The CDR3 spells CASRTGWGYTF. Here the CDR3 DNA reads TGTGCCAGCAGGACGGGGTGGGGCTACACCTTC. The full variable domain, its missing parts supplied by reference TRBV7-9 and TRBJ1-2, is DTGVSQNPRHKITKRGQNVTFRCDPISEHNRLYWYRQTLGQGPEFLTYFQNEAQLEKSRLLSDRFSAERPKGSFSTLEIQRTEQGDSAMYLCASRTGWGYTFGSGTRLTVV.

CDR3 bases: TGCGCCAGCAGCTTGGAGTCAGAGTATGGCTACACCTTC. Translation: CASSLESEYGYTF. V is TRBV5-1 and J is TRBJ1-2; no firm D call. CDR1 is SGHRS, CDR2 YFSETQ, per germline. Trimming cost V 0 bases and J 5 bases, with 8 bases left between them. The CDR3 spans 13 residues. Full variable domain (rest looked up from reference TRBV5-1 and TRBJ1-2): KAGVTQTPRYLIKTRGQQVTLSCSPISGHRSVSWYQQTPGQGLQFLFEYFSETQRNKGNFPGRFSGRQFSNSRSEMNVSTLELGDSALYLCASSLESEYGYTFGSGTRLTVV.

This chain joins TRBV5-1 and TRBJ2-5, with 9 bases fitting TRBD2. The CDR3 consists of 16 residues. Unmatched junction bases numbered 8, after V lost 0 bases and J lost 5 bases. Per the germline V gene, CDR1 is SGHRS and CDR2 is YFSETQ. The CDR3 here is CASSLAGGGASETQYF. The CDR3 coding sequence is TGCGCCAGCAGCTTGGCTGGCGGGGGGGCCTCTGAGACCCAGTACTTC.

This clonotype has just a few counts. CDR3 sequence: CASRAGGEGYEQYV. For the CDR3, the DNA is TGTGCCAGCAGGGCTGGCGGGGAAGGGTACGAGCAGTACGTC. The V gene is TRBV28, the J gene TRBJ2-7; TRBD2 might be the D (6 bases). Trimming removed 6 bases from V and 4 bases from J, with 16 bases in between. CDR1 and CDR2 from the germline V gene are MDHEN and SYDVKM. The CDR3 extends over 14 amino acids.

In its sample, this clonotype was seen many times. The chain recombines TRBV7-3 with TRBJ2-1; perhaps TRBD1 as D (6 bases). The V and J ends lost 5 bases and 7 bases respectively, with 9 bases between them. The CDR3 spans 12 residues. The germline gives CDR1 SGHTA, CDR2 FQGTGA. The CDR3 DNA sequence: TGTGCCAGCAGCATAAGGGGGAATGAGCAGTTCTTC. Amino acids: CASSIRGNEQFF.

This clonotype was counted at least ten times. V gene TRBV7-2 combines with J gene TRBJ2-1, with a tentative D call TRBD1 (7 bases). This CDR3 is built from 14 residues. Germline-derived CDR1 and CDR2 are SGHTA and FQGNSA. The germline V and J ends were trimmed by 7 bases and 9 bases, with 19 bases remaining between them. The CDR3 sequence: CASTRGWGDSEQFF. The CDR3 coding sequence is TGTGCCAGCACCCGGGGGTGGGGGGACAGTGAGCAGTTCTTC.

In this sample, this clonotype turned up a few times. This rearrangement joins TRBV20-1 to TRBJ2-7, with 12 bases that match TRBD2. J lost 0 bases, V lost 6 bases, and 3 bases had no gene match. The CDR3 runs 14 residues. Germline CDR1 and CDR2: DFQATT and SNEGSKA (reference sequence). The CDR3 region has the DNA TGCAGTGCCCTAGCGGGGGGGAGCTCCTACGAGCAGTACTTC. Translated, it gives CSALAGGSSYEQYF.

This chain connects TRBV5-1 to TRBJ2-2; 7 bases agree with TRBD1. Germline CDR1 reads SGHRS; CDR2 reads YFSETQ. The J segment lost 7 bases and the V segment lost 4 bases, leaving 10 bases of the junction unmatched. This CDR3 has 15 residues. The chain's CDR3 is CASSARQGIDGELFF. CDR3 DNA sequence: TGCGCCAGCAGCGCAAGACAGGGTATCGACGGGGAGCTGTTTTTT.

The DNA for the CDR3 is TGCGCCAGCAGCCAAACATGGACAGTAAGCTCCTACAATGAGCAGTTCTTC. Translating it yields CASSQTWTVSSYNEQFF. The chain uses TRBV4-3 and TRBJ2-1; D may be TRBD1 (6 bases). V was cut by 2 bases and J by 0 bases, with 14 bases left in between. The germline gives CDR1 LGHNA, CDR2 YSLEER. The CDR3 consists of 17 residues.

The table lists this clonotype with a few counts. The genes are TRBV9 and TRBJ1-2, with D perhaps TRBD1 (6 bases). The CDR3 loop spans 14 amino acids. Germline lookup yields CDR1 SGDLS and CDR2 YYNGEE. Trimming pared 5 bases from V and 7 bases from J, leaving 18 bases between. The CDR3 reads CASSPDRKEGGYTF. Here the CDR3 DNA reads TGTGCCAGCAGTCCCGACAGGAAAGAAGGTGGCTACACCTTC.

This chain connects TRBV6-5 to TRBJ1-2; TRBD1 is a possible D gene (6 bases). Germline V gene lookup returns CDR1 MNHEY and CDR2 SVGAGI. This CDR3 is 15 amino acids long. The V end lost 2 bases, the J end lost 2 bases, and 12 bases lay between the germline ends. The CDR3 DNA reads as TGTGCCAGCAGTTACGATGGGGGCCACAACTATGGCTACACCTTC. This codes for CASSYDGGHNYGYTF.

This clonotype has only a few counts. The chain couples TRBV5-6 to TRBJ2-3, with 11 nucleotides matching TRBD2. Germline CDR1 reads SGHDT; CDR2 reads YYEEEE. The CDR3 is 15 amino acids. V lost 7 bases, J lost 6 bases, and 10 bases stayed unmatched. CDR3 in DNA: TGTGCCAGCGGGATGGGACTAGCGGTAGCTGATACGCAGTATTTT. Its protein is CASGMGLAVADTQYF.

CDR3 loop: CASSRGPHRGFLNTEAFF. The CDR3 coding sequence is TGTGCCAGCAGCCGGGGGCCACACAGGGGGTTCTTGAACACTGAAGCTTTCTTT. V is TRBV6-1 and J is TRBJ1-1; 8 bases fit TRBD1. Germline V lookup: CDR1 MNHNS, CDR2 SASEGT. CDR3 length equals 18 residues. V trimming: 6 bases; J trimming: 0 bases; junction bases outside the gene matches: 15.

The chain uses TRBV12-3 or TRBV12-4 and TRBJ1-1; D gene unclear. Trimming cost V 3 bases and J 7 bases, with 12 bases left between them. This CDR3 has 13 residues. CDR3 DNA sequence: TGTGCCAGCAGTTTTGGTGCTGGCCTTGAAGCTTTCTTT. Its translation: CASSFGAGLEAFF.

This clonotype appeared many times. This chain uses TRBV7-2 with TRBJ2-1; D not resolved. Germline V gives CDR1 SGHTA, CDR2 FQGNSA. V lost 2 bases and J 9 bases, leaving 11 bases between the germline ends. This CDR3 region has 13 residues. The CDR3: CASSLTPSGEQFF. DNA for the CDR3: TGTGCCAGCAGCTTAACCCCCTCGGGTGAGCAGTTCTTC. Variable domain in full (rest from reference TRBV7-2 and TRBJ2-1): GAGVSQSPSNKVTEKGKDVELRCDPISGHTALYWYRQSLGQGLEFLIYFQGNSAPDKSGLPSDRFSAERTGGSVSTLTIQRTQQEDSAVYLCASSLTPSGEQFFGPGTRLTVL.

This clonotype was seen a few times. V usage is TRBV3-1 and J usage is TRBJ2-1; possibly TRBD1 or TRBD2 for D (5 bases each). There are 16 residues in the CDR3. Trimming cost V 0 bases and J 2 bases, with 11 bases left between them. In germline, CDR1 is LGHDT, CDR2 YNNKEL (reference sequence). The CDR3 DNA sequence: TGTGCCAGCAGCCAAGACCCCGGGGCAGCCTACAATGAGCAGTTCTTC. Translating gives CASSQDPGAAYNEQFF.

The chain recombines TRBV7-8 with TRBJ2-1; 9 positions agree with TRBD2. The trim removed 5 bases at V and 7 bases at J, leaving 12 bases unmatched. The germline CDR1 and CDR2 sequences are SGHVS and FQNEAQ. The CDR3 has 16 residues. In DNA form, the CDR3 reads TGTGCCAGCAGCCCAAGGGCGCGGGGGGGCAGAAATGAGCAGTTCTTC. This codes for CASSPRARGGRNEQFF. The full variable domain, rest sourced from reference TRBV7-8 and TRBJ2-1, is GAGVSQSPRYKVAKRGQDVALRCDPISGHVSLFWYQQALGQGPEFLTYFQNEAQLDKSGLPSDRFFAERPEGSVSTLKIQRTQQEDSAVYLCASSPRARGGRNEQFFGPGTRLTVL.

This clonotype was seen a few times. The chain carries TRBV9 and TRBJ1-1; tentatively, D is TRBD1 (5 bases). The CDR3 spans 13 residues. Looked up from germline, CDR1 is SGDLS and CDR2 is YYNGEE. With 4 bases removed from V and 4 bases from J, the gap between germline ends came to 11 bases. CDR3 residues: CASSLGTSTEAFF. The CDR3 nucleotides are TGTGCCAGCAGCCTAGGGACCAGCACTGAAGCTTTCTTT.

This clonotype has just a few counts. V usage is TRBV12-3 or TRBV12-4 and J usage is TRBJ2-1; 7 bases fit TRBD2. The J segment lost 8 bases and the V segment lost 3 bases, leaving 4 bases of the junction unmatched. This CDR3 is 13 amino acids long. CDR3 sequence: CASSFRGEDEQFF. In DNA, the CDR3 is TGTGCCAGCAGTTTCCGGGGGGAGGATGAGCAGTTCTTC.

The CDR3 nucleotides read TGTGCCAGCAGTGTCAGGACAGGGGGGACCGGGGAGCTGTTTTTT. Its translation: CASSVRTGGTGELFF. V is TRBV2 and J is TRBJ2-2; 10 nucleotides match TRBD1. The CDR3 totals 15 residues. V was pared by 4 bases and J by 5 bases, with 4 bases of the junction left unmatched. The V gene's germline CDR1 is SNHLY and CDR2 FYNNEI.

The genes are TRBV20-1 and TRBJ2-3; no firm D call. V was shortened by 5 bases and J by 4 bases, with 10 bases between the two germline ends. Germline V gene data show CDR1 as DFQATT and CDR2 as SNEGSKA (reference sequence). The CDR3 covers 12 residues. CDR3 coding DNA: TGCAGTGCTGTCGCCGCTTCAGATACGCAGTATTTT. It encodes CSAVAASDTQYF.

This chain uses TRBV7-2 with TRBJ2-3, with TRBD1 matching over 7 bases. Germline loops: CDR1 SGHTA, CDR2 FQGNSA. Trimming took 7 bases from V and 4 from J; bases not matched to a gene: 8. The CDR3 spans 14 residues. CDR3 sequence (DNA): TGTGCCAGCAAGTTCGACAGGGCAGCAGATACGCAGTATTTT. It specifies CASKFDRAADTQYF.

This clonotype appeared a few times. The CDR3 DNA reads as TGTGCCAGCAGTCCCGGGACAGGGACGCCTACGGGGCAGTATTTT. Translated, it gives CASSPGTGTPTGQYF. This rearrangement joins TRBV27 to TRBJ2-3; TRBD1 matches 9 bases. This CDR3 is built from 15 residues. Germline CDR1 is MNHEY and CDR2 is SMNVEV (reference sequence). Trimming cost V 5 bases and J 11 bases; bases outside gene matches: 14.